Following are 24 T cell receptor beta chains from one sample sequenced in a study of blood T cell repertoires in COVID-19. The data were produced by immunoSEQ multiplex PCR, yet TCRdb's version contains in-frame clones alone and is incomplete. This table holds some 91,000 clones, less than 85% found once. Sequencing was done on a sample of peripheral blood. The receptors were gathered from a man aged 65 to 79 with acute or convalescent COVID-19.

In DNA form, the CDR3 reads TGTGCCAGCAGCTTAGGTGGGGGCAACACTGAAGCTTTCTTT. This encodes CASSLGGGNTEAFF. This chain links TRBV7-2 with TRBJ1-1; tentative D call: TRBD1 (6 bases). Trimming cost V 1 base and J 2 bases, with 8 bases left between them. CDR3 length equals 14 residues. The germline gives CDR1 SGHTA, CDR2 FQGNSA. The full variable domain, in which reference TRBV7-2 and TRBJ1-1 provide the parts outside the CDR3, is GAGVSQSPSNKVTEKGKDVELRCDPISGHTALYWYRQSLGQGLEFLIYFQGNSAPDKSGLPSDRFSAERTGGSVSTLTIQRTQQEDSAVYLCASSLGGGNTEAFFGQGTRLTVV.

CDR3 nucleotide sequence: TGTGCCAGCAGCTTTCTCGGGGGAATGAACGAGCAGTACTTC. Translating it yields CASSFLGGMNEQYF. The V call is TRBV11-2, the J call TRBJ2-7; tentative D call: TRBD2 (6 bases). The CDR3 is 14 amino acids. CDR1 is SGHAT and CDR2 is FQNNGV in the germline V gene. V shed 3 bases and J shed 5 bases, with 14 bases lying between them.

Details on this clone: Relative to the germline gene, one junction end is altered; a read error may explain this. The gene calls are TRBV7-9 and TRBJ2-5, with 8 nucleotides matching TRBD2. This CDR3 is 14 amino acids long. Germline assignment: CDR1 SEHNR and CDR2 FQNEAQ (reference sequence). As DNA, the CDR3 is TGTGCCAGCAGCTTAGAGCTTTCAGCGGGAGAAAGTCACTTC. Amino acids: CASSLELSAGESHF.

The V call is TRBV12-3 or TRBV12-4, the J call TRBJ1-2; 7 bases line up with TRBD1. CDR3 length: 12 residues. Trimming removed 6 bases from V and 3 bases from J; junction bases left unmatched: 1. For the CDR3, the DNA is TGTGCCAGCAGAGGACAGGACTATGGCTACACCTTC. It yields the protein CASRGQDYGYTF.

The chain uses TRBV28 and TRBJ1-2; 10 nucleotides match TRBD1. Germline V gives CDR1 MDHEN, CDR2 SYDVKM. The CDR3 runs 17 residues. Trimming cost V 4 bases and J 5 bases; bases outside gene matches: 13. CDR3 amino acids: CASSSPPGQGGLYGYTF. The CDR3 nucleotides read TGTGCCAGCAGTTCACCCCCCGGACAGGGGGGATTGTATGGCTACACCTTC.

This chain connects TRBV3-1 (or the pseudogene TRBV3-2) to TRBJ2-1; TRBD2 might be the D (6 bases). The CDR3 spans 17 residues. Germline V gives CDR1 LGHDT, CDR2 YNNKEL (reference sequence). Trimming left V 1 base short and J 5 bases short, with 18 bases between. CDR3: CASSQVWAGSTDNEQFF. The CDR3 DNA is TGTGCCAGCAGCCAAGTATGGGCGGGGAGTACCGACAATGAGCAGTTCTTC.

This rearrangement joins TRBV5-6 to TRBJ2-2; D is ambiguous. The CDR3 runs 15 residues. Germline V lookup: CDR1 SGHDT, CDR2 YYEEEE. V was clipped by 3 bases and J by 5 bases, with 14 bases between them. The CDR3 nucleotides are TGTGCCAGCAGCTCCCGTGACACTGTAACCGGGGAGCTGTTTTTT. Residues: CASSSRDTVTGELFF.

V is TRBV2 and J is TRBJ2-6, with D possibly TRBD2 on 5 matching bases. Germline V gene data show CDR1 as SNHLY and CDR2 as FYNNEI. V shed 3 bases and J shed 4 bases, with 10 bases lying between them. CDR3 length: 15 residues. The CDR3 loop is CASSDEGAGANVLTF. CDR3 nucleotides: TGTGCCAGCAGTGATGAGGGTGCGGGGGCCAACGTCCTGACTTTC.

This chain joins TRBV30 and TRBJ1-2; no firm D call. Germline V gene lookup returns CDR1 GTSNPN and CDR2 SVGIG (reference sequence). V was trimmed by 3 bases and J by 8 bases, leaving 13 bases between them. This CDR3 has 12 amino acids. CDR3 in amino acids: CAWSGDLRGYTF. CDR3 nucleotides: TGTGCCTGGAGCGGGGATTTGAGGGGCTACACCTTC.

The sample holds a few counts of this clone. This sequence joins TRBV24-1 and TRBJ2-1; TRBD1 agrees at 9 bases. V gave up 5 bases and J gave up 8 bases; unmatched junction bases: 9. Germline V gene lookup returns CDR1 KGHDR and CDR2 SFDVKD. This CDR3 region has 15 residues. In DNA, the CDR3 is TGTGCCACCAGTGTTACAGGGGGCGCTGGTTATGAGCAGTTCTTC. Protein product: CATSVTGGAGYEQFF.

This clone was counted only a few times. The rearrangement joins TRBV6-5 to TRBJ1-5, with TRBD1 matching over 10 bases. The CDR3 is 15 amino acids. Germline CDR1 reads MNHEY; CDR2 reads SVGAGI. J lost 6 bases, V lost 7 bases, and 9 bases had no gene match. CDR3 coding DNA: TGTGCCAGCACTTCCGAGACAGGGGGCCGTCAGCCCCAGCATTTT. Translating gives CASTSETGGRQPQHF.

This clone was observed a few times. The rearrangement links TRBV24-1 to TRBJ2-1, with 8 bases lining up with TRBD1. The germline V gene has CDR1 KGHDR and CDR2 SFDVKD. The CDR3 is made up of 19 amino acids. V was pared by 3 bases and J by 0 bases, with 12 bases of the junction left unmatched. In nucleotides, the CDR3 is TGTGCCACCAGTGATCGACAGGGGAACGATCGTAACTCCTACAATGAGCAGTTCTTC. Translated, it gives CATSDRQGNDRNSYNEQFF.

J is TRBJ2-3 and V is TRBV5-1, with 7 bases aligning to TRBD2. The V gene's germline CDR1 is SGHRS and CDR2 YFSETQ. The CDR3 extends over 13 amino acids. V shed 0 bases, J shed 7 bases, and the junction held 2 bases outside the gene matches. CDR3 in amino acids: CASSLDGGNTQYF. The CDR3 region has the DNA TGCGCCAGCAGCTTGGACGGGGGGAATACGCAGTATTTT.

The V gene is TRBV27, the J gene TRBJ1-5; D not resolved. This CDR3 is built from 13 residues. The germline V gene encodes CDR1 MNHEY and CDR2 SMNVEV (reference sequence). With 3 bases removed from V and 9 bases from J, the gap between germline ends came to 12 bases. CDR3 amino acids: CASSFNAPGPQHF. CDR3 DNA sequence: TGTGCCAGCAGTTTTAACGCTCCAGGGCCCCAGCATTTT.

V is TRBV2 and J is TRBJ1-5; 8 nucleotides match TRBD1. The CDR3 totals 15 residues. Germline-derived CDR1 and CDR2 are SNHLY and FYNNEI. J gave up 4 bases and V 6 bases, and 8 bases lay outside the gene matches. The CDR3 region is CASSGDRTYNQPQHF. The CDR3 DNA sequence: TGTGCCAGCAGCGGGGACAGGACTTATAATCAGCCCCAGCATTTT.

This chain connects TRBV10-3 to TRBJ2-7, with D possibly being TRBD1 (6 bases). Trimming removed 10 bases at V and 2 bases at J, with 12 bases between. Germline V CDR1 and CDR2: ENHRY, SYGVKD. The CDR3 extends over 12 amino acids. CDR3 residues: CATQQGTYEQYF. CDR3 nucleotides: TGTGCCACCCAACAGGGAACCTACGAGCAGTACTTC.

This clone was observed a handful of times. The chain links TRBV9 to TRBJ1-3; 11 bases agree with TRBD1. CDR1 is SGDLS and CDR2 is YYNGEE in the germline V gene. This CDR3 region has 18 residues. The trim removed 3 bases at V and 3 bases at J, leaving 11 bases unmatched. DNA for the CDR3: TGTGCCAGCAGCGCGCGACCCGGACAGGGGGCCCATGGAAACACCATATATTTT. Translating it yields CASSARPGQGAHGNTIYF.

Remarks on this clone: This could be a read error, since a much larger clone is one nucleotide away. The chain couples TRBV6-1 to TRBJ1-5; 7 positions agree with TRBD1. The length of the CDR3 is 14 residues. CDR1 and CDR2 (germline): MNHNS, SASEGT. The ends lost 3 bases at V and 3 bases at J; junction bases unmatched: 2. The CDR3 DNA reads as TGTGCCAGCAGTGACAGGGGGACCAATCAGCCCCAGCATTTT. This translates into CASSDRGTNQPQHF.

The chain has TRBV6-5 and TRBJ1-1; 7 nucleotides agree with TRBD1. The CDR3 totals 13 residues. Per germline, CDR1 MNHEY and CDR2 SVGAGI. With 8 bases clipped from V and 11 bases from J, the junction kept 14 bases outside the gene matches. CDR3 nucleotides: TGTGCCAGCTCTTTTAGGGACAGTCGTCATGCTTTCTTT. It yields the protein CASSFRDSRHAFF.

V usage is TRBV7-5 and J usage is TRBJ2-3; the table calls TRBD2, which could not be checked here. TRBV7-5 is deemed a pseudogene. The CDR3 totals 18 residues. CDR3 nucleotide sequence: TGTGTCAGAAGTTCCGGGACTAGCGGGCCACTCAGCACAGATACGCAGTATTTT. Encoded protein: CVRSSGTSGPLSTDTQYF.

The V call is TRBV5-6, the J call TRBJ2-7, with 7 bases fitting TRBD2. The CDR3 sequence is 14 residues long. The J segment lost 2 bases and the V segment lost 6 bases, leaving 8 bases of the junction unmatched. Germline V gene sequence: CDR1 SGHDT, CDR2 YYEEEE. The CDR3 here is CASTKVGGAYEQYV. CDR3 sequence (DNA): TGTGCCAGCACAAAAGTGGGGGGGGCCTACGAGCAGTACGTC.

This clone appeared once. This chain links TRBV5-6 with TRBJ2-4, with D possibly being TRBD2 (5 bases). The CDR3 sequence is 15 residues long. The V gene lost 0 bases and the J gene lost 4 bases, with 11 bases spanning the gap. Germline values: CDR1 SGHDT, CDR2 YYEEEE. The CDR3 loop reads CASSLGDWRKNIQYF. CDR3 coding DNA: TGTGCCAGCAGCTTGGGTGATTGGAGGAAAAACATTCAGTACTTC.

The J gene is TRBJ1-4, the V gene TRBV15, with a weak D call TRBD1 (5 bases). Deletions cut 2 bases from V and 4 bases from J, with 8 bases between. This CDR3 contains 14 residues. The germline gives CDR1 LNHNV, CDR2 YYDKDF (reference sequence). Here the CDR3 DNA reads TGTGCCACCAGCAGACCCGACAGTAATGAAAAACTGTTTTTT. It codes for CATSRPDSNEKLFF.

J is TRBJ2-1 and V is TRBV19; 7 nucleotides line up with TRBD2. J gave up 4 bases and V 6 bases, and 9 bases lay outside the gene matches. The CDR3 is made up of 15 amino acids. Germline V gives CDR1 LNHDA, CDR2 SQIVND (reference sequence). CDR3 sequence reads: CASSVSSGLYNEQFF. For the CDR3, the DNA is TGTGCCAGTAGCGTTTCTAGCGGCCTATACAATGAGCAGTTCTTC.